A selection of T cell receptor beta chains follows, all from one sample in a study of beta chain features in type 1 diabetes. Profiling relied on immunoSEQ multiplex PCR, and the TCRdb table lists in-frame clones only, not all of them. The sample holds about half a million clones, about an eighth seen once. Sample: naive CD4+ T cells from blood. The receptors originated from a woman aged 18-29 years in good health. Both conserved end residues are trimmed from each CDR3. The order of the fields is V gene, J gene, CDR3 protein.

V gene: TRBV29-1; J gene: TRBJ1-1; CDR3 protein: SVGPTEAF
V gene: TRBV5-1; J gene: TRBJ2-5; CDR3 protein: ASSLAGYQETQY
V gene: TRBV4-2; J gene: TRBJ2-4; CDR3 protein: ASSQGNLIAKNIQY
V gene: TRBV4-2; J gene: TRBJ2-7; CDR3 protein: ASSHTFLEAYEQY
V gene: TRBV2; J gene: TRBJ2-7; CDR3 protein: ASSLDSVSYEQY
V gene: TRBV9; J gene: TRBJ2-1; CDR3 protein: ASSLRTGGYNEQF
V gene: TRBV30; J gene: TRBJ2-4; CDR3 protein: AWSYGTKNIQY
V gene: TRBV5-4; J gene: TRBJ2-5; CDR3 protein: ASSRDREETQY
V gene: TRBV7-8; J gene: TRBJ2-1; CDR3 protein: ASSSYRLASAHEQF
V gene: TRBV25-1; J gene: TRBJ2-6; CDR3 protein: ASSDYTFGANVLT
V gene: TRBV2; J gene: TRBJ2-1; CDR3 protein: ASRPGARDEQF
V gene: TRBV9; J gene: TRBJ2-1; CDR3 protein: ASRSTRAGARNEQF
V gene: TRBV30; J gene: TRBJ1-1; CDR3 protein: AWSGPKKFEAF
V gene: TRBV14; J gene: TRBJ1-2; CDR3 protein: ASSQGIGQYYGYT
V gene: TRBV5-1; J gene: TRBJ2-5; CDR3 protein: ASSGTGQETQY
V gene: TRBV5-6; J gene: TRBJ2-1; CDR3 protein: ASSYLAGGSYNEQF
V gene: TRBV6-6; J gene: TRBJ2-3; CDR3 protein: ASIRSGSTDTQY
V gene: TRBV30; J gene: TRBJ2-7; CDR3 protein: ARGSSYEQY
V gene: TRBV7-2; J gene: TRBJ1-2; CDR3 protein: ASSPTAYGYT
V gene: TRBV5-4; J gene: TRBJ2-5; CDR3 protein: ASSIRQETQY
V gene: TRBV5-4; J gene: TRBJ2-5; CDR3 protein: ASSLFETQY
V gene: TRBV29-1; J gene: TRBJ2-7; CDR3 protein: SGGTFTYEQY
V gene: TRBV9; J gene: TRBJ1-6; CDR3 protein: ASSVAGAGNSPLH
V gene: TRBV27; J gene: TRBJ2-2; CDR3 protein: ASKEANTGELF
V gene: TRBV18; J gene: TRBJ2-5; CDR3 protein: ASSPKGDGETQY
V gene: TRBV7-2; J gene: TRBJ1-5; CDR3 protein: ASSLGSGNQPQH
V gene: TRBV7-6; J gene: TRBJ2-2; CDR3 protein: ASSSPGAWNTGELF
V gene: TRBV29-1; J gene: TRBJ2-1; CDR3 protein: SGVYSYNEQF
V gene: TRBV9; J gene: TRBJ2-1; CDR3 protein: ASSVASGPYNEQF
V gene: TRBV4-3; J gene: TRBJ1-6; CDR3 protein: ASSSTSSPNSPLH
V gene: TRBV5-4; J gene: TRBJ2-5; CDR3 protein: ASSQPPGLEEETQY
V gene: TRBV4-1; J gene: TRBJ1-4; CDR3 protein: ASSQLATNEKLF
V gene: TRBV7-2; J gene: TRBJ2-7; CDR3 protein: ASSLASGLKKRAYEQY
V gene: TRBV5-1; J gene: TRBJ2-1; CDR3 protein: ASSLVVAGNEQF
V gene: TRBV5-1; J gene: TRBJ2-2; CDR3 protein: ASSLYAPEIRGRLYTGELF
V gene: TRBV11-2; J gene: TRBJ1-2; CDR3 protein: ASSATGFNYGYT
V gene: TRBV5-1; J gene: TRBJ2-7; CDR3 protein: ASSSTSVAEQY
V gene: TRBV27; J gene: TRBJ1-4; CDR3 protein: ASSNHWNNEKLF
V gene: TRBV10-3; J gene: TRBJ2-5; CDR3 protein: AISHGTGGGETQY
V gene: TRBV7-2; J gene: TRBJ2-7; CDR3 protein: ASRDSSLHEQY